Sequencing of this T cell receptor (beta chain) was carried out in a study of T-cell memory formation after mild COVID-19. TCRdb redid the calling of the 5' RACE reads with MiXCR, one entry per CDR3 protein. The repertoire holds approximately 500,000 distinct CDR3 sequences, with approximately 25% as singletons. Germline V gives CDR1 LGHNA, CDR2 YNFKEQ. This CDR3 comprises 13 residues. V dropped 4 bases and J dropped 9; count of bases not matched to a gene: 8. The rearrangement joins TRBV4-2 to TRBJ2-5; 7 bases match TRBD1. The TCR originated in an adult woman who had mild COVID-19 (a few samples of this study predate the infection). Cell type and time point are not known. The material sequenced was PBMCs or a T cell subset sorted from them (not recorded which). In DNA form, the CDR3 reads TGTGCCAGCAGCCCGGGGACAGCCGGATCCCAGTACTTC. Translating gives CASSPGTAGSQYF.